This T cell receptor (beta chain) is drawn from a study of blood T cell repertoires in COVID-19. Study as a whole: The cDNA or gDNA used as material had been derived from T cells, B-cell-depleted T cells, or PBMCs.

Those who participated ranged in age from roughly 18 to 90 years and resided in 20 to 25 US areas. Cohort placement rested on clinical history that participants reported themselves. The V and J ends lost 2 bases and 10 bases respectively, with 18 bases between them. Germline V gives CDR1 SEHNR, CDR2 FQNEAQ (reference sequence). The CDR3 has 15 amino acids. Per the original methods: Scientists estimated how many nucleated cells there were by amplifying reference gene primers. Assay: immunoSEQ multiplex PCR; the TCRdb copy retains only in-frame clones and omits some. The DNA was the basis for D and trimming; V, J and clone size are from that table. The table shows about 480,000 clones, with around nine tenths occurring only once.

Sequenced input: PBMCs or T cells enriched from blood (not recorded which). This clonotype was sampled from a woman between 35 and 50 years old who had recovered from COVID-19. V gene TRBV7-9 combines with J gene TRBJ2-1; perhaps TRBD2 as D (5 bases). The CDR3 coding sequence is TGTGCCAGCAGCTTATACTCCCCGGGAATGGAAGAGCAGTTCTTC. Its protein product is CASSLYSPGMEEQFF.